This T cell receptor beta chain was identified in a study of cytomegalovirus exposure and HLA in healthy donors. Whole-study results and caveats: Cytomegalovirus status, reportedly, was diagnosed with high specificity and sensitivity by the classifier.

A word on this clone: What it recognizes is unknown.

Clones were read by immunoSEQ multiplex PCR, and TCRdb kept only the in-frame ones, dropping some. The sample yields 95,000 to 150,000 clones, about nine tenths seen once. V was cut by 5 bases and J by 7 bases, with 18 bases left in between. Germline values: CDR1 MDHEN, CDR2 SYDVKM. The CDR3 is 14 amino acids. The sequence came from a woman under 30 in good health and CMV-seronegative. V gene TRBV28 combines with J gene TRBJ2-7, with a weak D call TRBD2 (7 bases). The sample taken for sequencing was PBMCs. The CDR3 sequence: CASSPRRGGEEQYF. Written as DNA, the CDR3 is TGTGCCAGCAGTCCCCGAAGGGGGGGCGAAGAGCAGTACTTC.